This T cell receptor beta chain was sequenced for a study of cytotoxic CD8 clonotypes in ibrutinib-treated CLL. Study-level points and caveats: Having risen at ibrutinib response, clonality had fallen back toward baseline by progression. At baseline, clonality was higher than in age-matched healthy donors and correlated with CD8+ counts.

Generated by immunoSEQ multiplex PCR, the TCRdb table keeps only in-frame clones and is missing some. Among 200,000 to 250,000 clones listed, approximately 79% were seen once. As for this clone: No antigen is known for it.

V lost 0 bases to trimming and J lost 0 bases, with 9 bases between them. Per germline, CDR1 MNHEY and CDR2 SMNVEV (reference sequence). The length of the CDR3 is 16 residues. Investigators sourced about 2 micrograms of genomic DNA from cryopreserved PBMCs for TCR beta libraries. The clonotype comes from a human donor with chronic lymphocytic leukemia. Here the sequenced sample was PBMCs, taken after 12 months of ibrutinib treatment. The chain is built from TRBV27 and TRBJ2-1; possibly TRBD2 for D (6 bases). CDR3 in amino acids: CASSLSGGVSYNEQFF. The CDR3 DNA reads TGTGCCAGCAGTTTATCTGGCGGGGTCTCCTACAATGAGCAGTTCTTC.